Listed below are T cell receptor beta chains from one sample, sequenced in a study of blood T cell repertoires in COVID-19. TCRdb's table, derived via immunoSEQ multiplex PCR, lists solely in-frame clones and lacks some. The sample yields 85,000 to 95,000 clones, around 87% seen once. The specimen sequenced was peripheral blood. All receptors come from a human donor with acute or convalescent COVID-19. The donor label of this sample is uncertain. CDR3s include the opening cysteine and the closing phenylalanine or tryptophan. The order of the fields is CDR3 protein, CDR3 DNA, V gene, J gene, D gene, clone size. A D gene is named only where the DNA matches it firmly. Size is stated for part of the rows, as once, few or many counts, or as a class when the clone is expanded.

CDR3: CASSYSGQGSEYGYTF
DNA: TGTGCCAGCAGTTACTCGGGACAGGGATCGGAGTATGGCTACACCTTC
V: TRBV6-2/TRBV6-3
J: TRBJ1-2
D: TRBD1
size: -

CDR3: CSVEVQRNTIYF
DNA: TGCAGCGTTGAGGTACAGCGAAACACCATATATTTT
V: TRBV29-1
J: TRBJ1-3
D: -
size: -

CDR3: CAWSVKRQGAFNEKLFF
DNA: TGTGCCTGGAGTGTAAAGCGGCAGGGGGCGTTTAATGAAAAACTGTTTTTT
V: TRBV30
J: TRBJ1-4
D: TRBD1
size: -

CDR3: CASSSGRPDYNSPLHF
DNA: TGTGCCAGCAGCTCAGGGCGCCCTGACTATAATTCACCCCTCCACTTT
V: TRBV5-5
J: TRBJ1-6
D: -
size: -

CDR3: CASSVGHVSTEAFF
DNA: TGTGCCAGCAGCGTGGGACACGTTTCCACTGAAGCTTTCTTT
V: TRBV7-9
J: TRBJ1-1
D: -
size: -

CDR3: CASSPREGNQPQHF
DNA: TGTGCCAGCTCACCGCGGGAGGGCAATCAGCCCCAGCATTTT
V: TRBV18
J: TRBJ1-5
D: -
size: -

CDR3: CASSPPRGYEQYF
DNA: TGTGCCAGCTCACCACCCAGGGGCTACGAGCAGTACTTC
V: TRBV18
J: TRBJ2-7
D: -
size: -

CDR3: CASSEATNYGYTF
DNA: TGTGCCAGCAGTGAGGCCACAAACTATGGCTACACCTTC
V: TRBV2
J: TRBJ1-2
D: -
size: once

CDR3: CASSLHAGETHNEQFF
DNA: TGTGCCAGCAGCTTACACGCGGGAGAAACACACAATGAGCAGTTCTTC
V: TRBV7-9
J: TRBJ2-1
D: TRBD2
size: -

CDR3: CASSPGQGTDTQYF
DNA: TGTGCCAGCAGCCCCGGACAGGGCACAGATACGCAGTATTTT
V: TRBV6-6
J: TRBJ2-3
D: TRBD1
size: once

CDR3: CASSLDSLREQYF
DNA: TGCGCCAGCAGCTTGGACAGTCTGAGAGAGCAGTACTTC
V: TRBV5-1
J: TRBJ2-7
D: -
size: -

CDR3: CASSESGGNPYNSPLHF
DNA: TGTGCCAGCAGTGAATCAGGGGGAAATCCATATAATTCACCCCTCCACTTT
V: TRBV25-1
J: TRBJ1-6
D: TRBD1
size: -

CDR3: CASSSGGPGANVLTF
DNA: TGTGCCAGCAGCTCCGGCGGCCCTGGGGCCAACGTCCTGACTTTC
V: TRBV7-2
J: TRBJ2-6
D: -
size: once

CDR3: CASSVMLDSSTDTQYF
DNA: TGTGCCAGCAGCGTAATGTTGGACTCTAGCACAGATACGCAGTATTTT
V: TRBV9
J: TRBJ2-3
D: -
size: -

CDR3: CASSQGDRGFSYEQYF
DNA: TGTGCCAGCAGTCAAGGGGACAGGGGCTTTTCCTACGAGCAGTACTTC
V: TRBV27
J: TRBJ2-7
D: TRBD1
size: -

CDR3: CASSQDPGGYFNEQFF
DNA: TGTGCCAGCAGCCAAGACCCCGGCGGCTACTTTAATGAGCAGTTCTTC
V: TRBV4-2
J: TRBJ2-1
D: -
size: once

CDR3: CASRDTSSGNTIYF
DNA: TGTGCCAGCAGAGACACGAGCTCTGGAAACACCATATATTTT
V: TRBV2
J: TRBJ1-3
D: -
size: -

CDR3: CASSRPTGQAETQYF
DNA: TGTGCCAGCAGTCGCCCTACAGGGCAGGCGGAGACCCAGTACTTC
V: TRBV25-1
J: TRBJ2-5
D: -
size: -

CDR3: CASSPHRDRECYTF
DNA: TGCGCCAGCAGCCCTCACCGGGACAGGGAGTGCTACACCTTC
V: TRBV5-1
J: TRBJ1-2
D: TRBD1
size: -

CDR3: CASRVAGGGELFF
DNA: TGTGCCAGCAGGGTAGCGGGAGGCGGGGAGCTGTTTTTT
V: TRBV6-5
J: TRBJ2-2
D: TRBD2
size: once

CDR3: CASSYGGARYEQYF
DNA: TGTGCCAGCAGTTATGGCGGGGCCAGGTACGAGCAGTACTTC
V: TRBV6-2/TRBV6-3
J: TRBJ2-7
D: -
size: -

CDR3: CASSLGLAGGSDTQYF
DNA: TGTGCCAGCAGCTTAGGCCTAGCGGGGGGCTCAGATACGCAGTATTTT
V: TRBV7-2
J: TRBJ2-3
D: TRBD2
size: -

CDR3: CASSPGGGLGEQFF
DNA: TGTGCCAGCTCCCCTGGGGGGGGGCTGGGTGAGCAGTTCTTC
V: TRBV28
J: TRBJ2-1
D: -
size: -

CDR3: CASSHLAGGPTGELFF
DNA: TGTGCCAGCAGCCATTTAGCGGGGGGGCCCACCGGGGAGCTGTTTTTT
V: TRBV9
J: TRBJ2-2
D: TRBD2
size: -

CDR3: CASSQARQGGNTIYF
DNA: TGTGCCAGCAGCCAAGCTAGACAGGGGGGAAACACCATATATTTT
V: TRBV3-1/TRBV3-2
J: TRBJ1-3
D: TRBD1
size: -

CDR3: CASSLGGTSTYEQYF
DNA: TGTGCCAGCAGCTTAGGTGGGACTAGCACCTACGAGCAGTACTTC
V: TRBV7-2
J: TRBJ2-7
D: TRBD2
size: -

CDR3: CASSFPGQGGSPLHF
DNA: TGTGCCAGCAGCTTCCCGGGACAGGGTGGCTCACCCCTCCACTTT
V: TRBV5-4
J: TRBJ1-6
D: TRBD1
size: few

CDR3: CASSRSSDGGAHEQYF
DNA: TGTGCCAGCTCACGGAGTTCGGACGGGGGTGCACACGAGCAGTACTTC
V: TRBV18
J: TRBJ2-7
D: -
size: -

CDR3: CASSQVLGAEAFF
DNA: TGTGCCAGCAGCCAAGTCCTTGGAGCTGAAGCTTTCTTT
V: TRBV3-1/TRBV3-2
J: TRBJ1-1
D: -
size: -

CDR3: CASSPGTGNNQPQHF
DNA: TGTGCCAGCAGCCCCGGGACAGGTAATAATCAGCCCCAGCATTTT
V: TRBV11-2
J: TRBJ1-5
D: TRBD1
size: -

CDR3: CASTPGALAPYEQYF
DNA: TGTGCCAGCACCCCCGGCGCCCTAGCACCCTACGAGCAGTACTTC
V: TRBV28
J: TRBJ2-7
D: -
size: once

CDR3: CASSEARGYSTGELFF
DNA: TGTGCCAGCAGTGAGGCCAGGGGCTATAGCACCGGGGAGCTGTTTTTT
V: TRBV6-1
J: TRBJ2-2
D: -
size: -

CDR3: CATSDLQLGRGNTQYF
DNA: TGTGCCACCAGTGATTTGCAGCTAGGTCGGGGGAATACGCAGTATTTT
V: TRBV24-1
J: TRBJ2-3
D: -
size: -

CDR3: CASSQGRAVTYEQYF
DNA: TGTGCCAGCAGCCAAGGGCGAGCGGTGACCTACGAGCAGTACTTC
V: TRBV3-1/TRBV3-2
J: TRBJ2-7
D: -
size: -

CDR3: CASSPGTSGETQYF
DNA: TGCGCCAGCAGCCCCGGGACTAGCGGGGAGACCCAGTACTTC
V: TRBV5-1
J: TRBJ2-5
D: TRBD2
size: -